The clone carrying this T cell receptor beta chain was seen repeatedly, ten times or more. No antigen is known for it. The entry originates in a study of T cells in Graves' hyperthyroidism and ophthalmopathy. About the research overall: Staff took peripheral blood when the initial diagnosis was made, before any treatment began. Findings and limits, study-wide: From stable hyperthyroidism, ophthalmopathy was set apart by a 13 V-J model.

The TCR beta CDR3 regions underwent amplification using RNA transcripts as the source. HTBI primers were used for first-round RT-PCR of the TCR CDR3. TCRdb re-called the multiplex PCR reads with MiXCR, one entry per CDR3 protein. The data show 500,000 to 650,000 distinct CDR3 sequences, 13% to 15% seen once. This CDR3 has 15 amino acids. The V and J ends lost 1 base and 2 bases respectively, with 12 bases between them. Germline lookup yields CDR1 SGHRS and CDR2 YFSETQ. Clinical Activity Scores of at least 3, NOSPECS grades of at least 4 and durations under 3 months characterized ophthalmopathy patients. Uncontrolled infection, other autoimmune disease, pregnancy or lactation barred patients from enrollment.

Sample: blood. The chain recombines TRBV5-1 with TRBJ2-5; D assignment may be TRBD1 or TRBD2 (5 bases each). The TCR comes from a woman aged 45-59 years with Graves' ophthalmopathy. The CDR3 sequence: CASSLMGWGQETQYF. The CDR3 nucleotides are TGCGCCAGCAGCTTGATGGGTTGGGGGCAAGAGACCCAGTACTTC.